The clone carrying this T cell receptor beta chain has only a few counts. The source of the sample is a study of patients and donors after allogeneic stem cell transplantation. The CDR3 contains 12 residues. Germline CDR1 SNHLY, CDR2 FYNNEI. V lost 1 base, J lost 4 bases, and 4 bases lay in between. One entry per CDR3 protein results from TCRdb running MiXCR on the RT-PCR reads. The table lists about a million distinct CDR3 sequences, more than 15% of them singletons. Sequenced: blood, either unsorted or a sorted T cell fraction (not recorded which). This chain joins TRBV2 and TRBJ2-5; D is ambiguous. The sequence came from a human donor who was either an allogeneic HSCT recipient or a stem cell or donor lymphocyte infusion donor (not recorded which). It is not recorded whose cells these are; they may come from a transplant donor. The chain's CDR3 is CASSEVGETQYF. The CDR3 coding sequence is TGTGCCAGCAGTGAAGTTGGAGAGACCCAGTACTTC.